These T cell receptor beta chains were read from a single sample in a study of blood T cell repertoires in COVID-19. The assay was immunoSEQ multiplex PCR, and TCRdb's table has in-frame clones only and misses some. The sample gives fewer than 300,000 clones, around 85% of which show up once; roughly 12% is in the top ten. What was sequenced was peripheral blood. All receptors derive from a woman aged 25 to 39 with COVID-19, enrolled during active disease. Each CDR3 is given with its conserved first and last residue. A D gene is named only where the DNA matches it firmly. A clone size is listed for some rows: how often the clone was seen (once, few, many), or a class if it is expanded.

>.|TRBJ1-2|TRBV5-4|.
CASTLGVTGPNYGYTF
TGTGCCAGCACCCTTGGTGTTACAGGCCCCAACTATGGCTACACCTTC
>few|TRBJ2-1|TRBV6-2/TRBV6-3|.
CASSPLRERGEQFF
TGTGCCAGCAGCCCCCTAAGGGAGCGCGGTGAGCAGTTCTTC
>.|TRBJ1-1|TRBV4-1|TRBD1
CASSLTGVAEAFF
TGCGCCAGCAGCCTCACAGGGGTCGCTGAAGCTTTCTTT
>.|TRBJ1-1|TRBV5-1|.
CASSLLLDTEAFF
TGCGCCAGCAGTCTACTCCTGGACACTGAAGCTTTCTTT
>.|TRBJ2-3|TRBV30|.
CAWTPGADTQYF
TGTGCCTGGACTCCAGGGGCAGATACGCAGTATTTT
>.|TRBJ1-4|TRBV29-1|.
CSVEGGGNHEKLFF
TGCAGCGTTGAAGGGGGGGGGAATCATGAAAAACTGTTTTTT
>once|TRBJ1-5|TRBV27|.
CASSSWGGPDQPQHF
TGTGCCAGCAGCTCTTGGGGAGGGCCTGATCAGCCCCAGCATTTT
>.|TRBJ1-5|TRBV12-5|.
CASHLLVGGVSNQPQHF
TGTGCTAGTCACCTCCTCGTAGGGGGAGTTAGCAATCAGCCCCAGCATTTT
>.|TRBJ1-1|TRBV5-6|.
CASSAGPPEGEAFF
TGTGCCAGCAGCGCGGGACCTCCCGAGGGTGAAGCTTTCTTT
>.|TRBJ2-2|TRBV7-7|TRBD2
CASSSGGFTGELFF
TGTGCCAGCAGCTCCGGGGGGTTCACCGGGGAGCTGTTTTTT
>few|TRBJ2-5|TRBV29-1|.
CSVLPPGVETQYF
TGCAGCGTACTCCCCCCAGGGGTAGAGACCCAGTACTTC
>.|TRBJ2-7|TRBV6-5|TRBD1
CASIGTGVTYEQYF
TGTGCCAGCATCGGGACAGGGGTCACCTACGAGCAGTACTTC
>.|TRBJ1-6|TRBV5-8|TRBD1
CASSSTGVYSPLHF
TGTGCCAGCAGCTCTACAGGGGTTTATTCACCCCTCCACTTT
>.|TRBJ1-6|TRBV27|.
CASSFGSGSPLHF
TGTGCCAGCAGTTTTGGTTCAGGATCACCCCTCCACTTT
>.|TRBJ2-2|TRBV6-1|.
CASSEDLLNRGTGELFF
TGTGCCAGCAGTGAGGACCTACTGAACAGAGGGACCGGGGAGCTGTTTTTT
>.|TRBJ2-1|TRBV5-6|TRBD2
CASSLAGAGDLILYNEQFF
TGTGCCAGCAGCTTGGCCGGAGCGGGGGACCTAATACTCTACAATGAGCAGTTCTTC